This is a list of T cell receptor beta chains from one sample in a study of radiotherapy plus CTLA-4 blockade in lung cancer. The table came from immunoSEQ multiplex PCR; TCRdb's copy has only in-frame clones and leaves some out. Of 26,000 or so clones detected, 79% appear once; the ten largest clones hold 16%. The specimen comprised peripheral blood, sampled from a patient treated with radiotherapy plus ipilimumab. The source of these receptors is a human donor with non-small cell lung cancer that progressed on radiotherapy plus ipilimumab. Each CDR3 is given with its conserved first and last residue. The order of the fields is V gene, clone size, D gene, J gene, CDR3 protein, CDR3 DNA. A D gene is named only where the DNA matches it firmly. Size is stated for part of the rows, as once, few or many counts, or as a class when the clone is expanded.

TRBV15	once	TRBD1	TRBJ2-6	CATSRGTGGKTGANVLTF	TGTGCCACCAGCAGAGGTACAGGGGGGAAAACTGGGGCCAACGTCCTGACTTTC
TRBV19	.	.	TRBJ1-1	CASSITGYGTEAFF	TGTGCCAGTAGTATAACAGGGTACGGCACTGAAGCTTTCTTT
TRBV5-1	.	TRBD1	TRBJ2-4	CASSSGGQDIQYF	TGCGCCAGCAGCTCAGGGGGCCAGGACATTCAGTACTTC
TRBV6-6	.	TRBD1	TRBJ1-2	CASSYTGTGRGGYTF	TGTGCCAGCAGTTATACCGGGACAGGGCGTGGTGGCTACACCTTC
TRBV7-6	few	.	TRBJ2-7	CASSTASDSSYEQYF	TGTGCCAGCAGCACAGCGTCCGATAGCTCCTACGAGCAGTACTTC
TRBV5-1	.	.	TRBJ1-4	CASSPGRDPNEKLFF	TGCGCCAGCAGCCCTGGCCGGGACCCTAATGAAAAACTGTTTTTT
TRBV2	few	.	TRBJ1-2	CASNEGGDSTYGYTF	TGTGCCAGCAACGAGGGGGGTGACTCTACATATGGCTACACCTTC
TRBV11-2	.	.	TRBJ1-1	CASSPAWGNTEAFF	TGTGCCAGCAGCCCCGCGTGGGGGAACACTGAAGCTTTCTTT
TRBV28	.	.	TRBJ1-3	CASSFGPRRGRNTIYF	TGTGCCAGCAGTTTTGGCCCTCGGAGGGGAAGAAACACCATATATTTT
TRBV27	.	.	TRBJ1-3	CASSSVFGNTIYF	TGTGCCAGCAGCTCGGTTTTTGGAAACACCATATATTTT
TRBV6-5	few	TRBD1	TRBJ2-7	CARLGTGEEQYF	TGTGCCAGACTCGGGACAGGGGAAGAGCAGTACTTC
TRBV7-8	.	.	TRBJ1-5	CASRSDGGGNQPQHF	TGTGCCAGCAGATCAGACGGGGGTGGCAATCAGCCCCAGCATTTT
TRBV7-2	.	TRBD1	TRBJ1-2	CASSPRAGGLGYTF	TGTGCCAGCAGCCCTCGGGCAGGGGGCCTTGGCTACACCTTC
TRBV30	.	TRBD1	TRBJ1-6	CAWSLSPGQYSPLHF	TGTGCCTGGAGTTTATCGCCGGGACAGTATTCACCCCTCCACTTT
TRBV18	.	.	TRBJ1-2	CASSPAGGYGYTF	TGTGCCAGCTCACCCGCGGGGGGCTATGGCTACACCTTC
TRBV10-2	.	.	TRBJ1-1	CASSEGQLLEAFF	TGCGCCAGCAGTGAGGGACAGTTACTTGAAGCTTTCTTT
TRBV6-5	.	.	TRBJ1-3	CASSLQALSGNTIYF	TGTGCCAGCAGTCTCCAGGCTCTCTCTGGAAACACCATATATTTT
TRBV19	few	.	TRBJ2-5	CASSIGSFYGQNQETQYF	TGTGCCAGTAGTATAGGTTCCTTCTACGGGCAGAATCAAGAGACCCAGTACTTC
TRBV2	.	.	TRBJ2-1	CASSVRGGSYNEQFF	TGTGCCAGCAGTGTGAGGGGTGGCTCCTACAATGAGCAGTTCTTC
TRBV5-1	.	TRBD2	TRBJ2-1	CASSPDPSGTYNEQFF	TGCGCCAGCAGCCCCGACCCTAGCGGGACCTACAATGAGCAGTTCTTC
TRBV4-3	few	.	TRBJ1-1	CASSQDGTGEVAEAFF	TGCGCCAGCAGCCAAGATGGGACGGGGGAGGTGGCTGAAGCTTTCTTT
TRBV7-8	.	.	TRBJ1-1	CASSRKGGFGTEAFF	TGTGCCAGCAGCAGAAAGGGAGGGTTCGGAACTGAAGCTTTCTTT
TRBV18	.	.	TRBJ1-4	CASSPGTPTFSEKLFF	TGTGCCAGCTCACCTGGCACCCCGACGTTCAGTGAAAAACTGTTTTTT
TRBV18	.	TRBD2	TRBJ2-5	CASSPSSGGQGETQYF	TGTGCCAGCTCACCATCGAGCGGGGGGCAGGGAGAGACCCAGTACTTC
TRBV7-2	.	.	TRBJ2-5	CASSFNRPSPQETQYF	TGTGCCAGCAGCTTCAATCGACCCAGCCCCCAAGAGACCCAGTACTTC
TRBV27	.	.	TRBJ2-1	CASSRRWGSGNEQFF	TGTGCCAGCAGCCGCCGGTGGGGGAGTGGCAATGAGCAGTTCTTC
TRBV7-2	.	.	TRBJ2-7	CASSSYEQYF	TGTGCCAGCAGTTCCTACGAGCAGTACTTC
TRBV29-1	.	.	TRBJ2-1	CSARSTSHDEQFF	TGCAGCGCCAGATCGACTAGTCATGATGAGCAGTTCTTC
TRBV11-3	.	.	TRBJ2-3	CASSAALNTDTQYF	TGTGCCAGCAGCGCCGCGCTTAACACAGATACGCAGTATTTT
TRBV2	.	.	TRBJ2-3	CASKREPTDTQYF	TGTGCCAGCAAAAGGGAGCCCACAGATACGCAGTATTTT
TRBV6-4	.	TRBD1	TRBJ2-1	CASSDSGQGTNEQFF	TGTGCCAGCAGTGACTCGGGACAGGGCACGAATGAGCAGTTCTTC
TRBV5-1	.	.	TRBJ2-7	CASSLARGTYEQYF	TGCGCCAGCAGCTTGGCTAGGGGGACCTACGAGCAGTACTTC
TRBV7-8	.	TRBD1	TRBJ2-7	CASSLARDRVAEQYF	TGTGCCAGCAGCTTAGCGAGGGACAGGGTGGCCGAGCAGTACTTC
TRBV2	.	TRBD2	TRBJ2-1	CASSKTSGANNEQFF	TGTGCCAGCAGTAAAACTAGCGGGGCGAACAATGAGCAGTTCTTC
TRBV4-2	.	.	TRBJ2-1	CASSQDRGSAAYNEQFF	TGTGCCAGCAGCCAAGATAGGGGCAGTGCCGCCTACAATGAGCAGTTCTTC
TRBV12-1	.	.	TRBJ2-5	CASSFGAAGQETQYF	TGTGCCAGCAGCTTTGGGGCAGCAGGGCAAGAGACCCAGTACTTC
TRBV11-2	.	.	TRBJ1-1	CASSLVRGQGNTEAFF	TGTGCCAGCAGCTTAGTGCGGGGGCAGGGGAACACTGAAGCTTTCTTT
TRBV7-9	few	.	TRBJ1-3	CASRENSGNTIYF	TGTGCCAGCCGGGAGAACTCTGGAAACACCATATATTTT
TRBV27	few	.	TRBJ2-7	CASSLFFPGQAPSYEQYF	TGTGCCAGCAGTTTATTTTTCCCGGGTCAGGCCCCTTCCTACGAGCAGTACTTC
TRBV7-9	.	.	TRBJ1-1	CASSFAAGRTEAFF	TGTGCCAGCAGCTTCGCGGCCGGGCGGACCGAAGCTTTCTTT
TRBV19	.	.	TRBJ1-5	CASSIYGRAYSNQPQHF	TGTGCCAGTAGTATTTATGGCCGGGCGTATAGCAATCAGCCCCAGCATTTT
TRBV29-1	.	.	TRBJ1-4	CSVVWGADEKLFF	TGCAGCGTTGTTTGGGGAGCGGATGAAAAACTGTTTTTT
TRBV27	once	.	TRBJ2-7	CASSWDRGGYEQYF	TGTGCCAGCAGTTGGGACCGCGGTGGGTACGAGCAGTACTTC
TRBV7-8	.	.	TRBJ1-1	CASSSQRDTEAFF	TGTGCCAGCAGCTCCCAGAGAGACACTGAAGCTTTCTTT
TRBV7-9	.	TRBD2	TRBJ2-1	CASSSGLASEQFF	TGTGCCAGCAGCTCGGGACTAGCCAGTGAGCAGTTCTTC
TRBV15	.	.	TRBJ1-3	CATSRVHGEGDTIYF	TGTGCCACCAGCAGAGTACATGGGGAGGGCGACACCATATATTTT
TRBV7-9	.	.	TRBJ1-5	CASSLGTSLIETQHF	TGTGCCAGCAGCCTCGGGACCTCTCTAATCGAGACCCAGCATTTT
TRBV2	.	TRBD2	TRBJ2-1	CASSEGREGRYNEQFF	TGTGCCAGCAGTGAGGGGCGGGAGGGCCGTTACAATGAGCAGTTCTTC
TRBV28	few	.	TRBJ2-2	CASSPITSYGELFF	TGTGCCAGCAGTCCGATCACCAGCTACGGGGAGCTGTTTTTT
TRBV2	few	.	TRBJ2-7	CASSDMYFYEQYF	TGTGCCAGCAGTGACATGTACTTCTACGAGCAGTACTTC
TRBV5-4	.	.	TRBJ2-5	CASSLGGTQYF	TGTGCCAGCAGCTTGGGGGGGACCCAGTACTTC
TRBV11-2	.	.	TRBJ2-7	CASSLGPNYEQYF	TGTGCCAGCAGCTTAGGTCCGAACTACGAGCAGTACTTC
TRBV19	.	.	TRBJ1-1	CASSMGGLNTEAFF	TGTGCCAGTAGTATGGGAGGGTTGAACACTGAAGCTTTCTTT
TRBV27	.	TRBD1	TRBJ2-7	CASSFTGAYEQYF	TGTGCCAGCAGTTTCACAGGGGCCTACGAGCAGTACTTC
TRBV6-6	.	.	TRBJ2-2	CASSGTTNTGELFF	TGTGCCAGCAGCGGGACAACGAACACCGGGGAGCTGTTTTTT
TRBV19	medium-sized	.	TRBJ2-2	CATEAVTGELFF	TGTGCCACTGAGGCGGTCACCGGGGAGCTGTTTTTT